Reported below is one T cell receptor (beta chain). What it binds is not known. Every CD8+ T cell subset underwent triplicate sorting at around 300,000 cells apiece. Naive CD8+ T cells displayed a CD45RO-CCR7+CD27+CD95- phenotype. Germline V gene data show CDR1 as SQVTM and CDR2 as ANQGSEA. The CDR3 length is 18 residues. This record belongs to a study of CXCR3-negative and CXCR3-positive naive CD8 T cells. UMI-tagged TRB cDNA libraries were built via 5' RACE. Reprocessing the 5' RACE reads, TCRdb reports a single entry for every CDR3 protein and omits DNA. The sample totals 85,000 to 120,000 distinct CDR3 sequences. General observations from the study: Post-cryopreservation CXCR3 expression was partly diminished, and the bulk of assays employed fresh PBMCs. Diversity was high in both naive subsets and much lower in memory cells. The study found more hydrophobic TRB CDR3s in CXCR3-positive naive cells than in CXCR3-negative naive cells.

This clonotype was obtained from a human donor in good health. Some clones in this sample may be carry-over from other donors' samples. The chain combines TRBV29-1 with TRBJ2-3; lacking DNA, the TRBD2 call made by TCRdb goes unchecked. The sample comprised naive CXCR3+ CD8+ T cells from blood. Indicated subset: CD45RO-CCR7+CD27+CD95- naive CD8+ T cells expressing CXCR3 (TNR3+). CDR3 sequence: CSVEDVLLNGGGTDTQYF.